This paragraph reports one T cell receptor (beta chain). Its specificity is unknown. The data were produced by immunoSEQ multiplex PCR, yet TCRdb's version contains in-frame clones alone and is incomplete. The table lists thousands of clones, roughly 85% of them singletons. The sample is drawn from a study of T cell clonotyping in hematopoietic cell transplantation. Samples: about 28 days before transplant, then days 30, 100 and 180 after. The CDR3 covers 9 residues. Germline V gene lookup returns CDR1 SQVTM and CDR2 ANQGSEA. V was shortened by 6 bases and J by 8 bases, with 7 bases between the two germline ends. Study-wide results and limits: Without cell sorting, CD4 versus CD8 contributions remain unresolved. Broader posttransplant TCR repertoire diversity was predicted by graft donor and pretransplant recipient Inverse Simpson Index values.

The specimen comprised PBMCs, sampled 180 days after allogeneic stem cell transplant. The chain carries TRBV29-1 and TRBJ1-2; perhaps TRBD1 as D (5 bases). The TCR comes from a female patient between 25 and 45 years old who had an allogeneic stem cell transplant, so the T cells may come from the graft donor. Some clones in this sample may be carry-over from other donors' samples. Here the CDR3 DNA reads TGCAGCGTGGGGCCGGGCTACACCTTC. The encoded protein is CSVGPGYTF.